Presented here are 21 T cell receptor beta chains from one specimen sequenced in a study of T cell responses to AZD1222 COVID-19 vaccine. Sequencing was performed with immunoSEQ multiplex PCR; in TCRdb, only in-frame clones are kept and a portion is missing. The table records 35,000 to 45,000 clones, 60% to 85% of them present only once. Sequences were derived from peripheral blood, sampled on day 0 of AZD1222 vaccination. Receptors were obtained from an adult in good health.

V is TRBV11-2 and J is TRBJ2-2; either TRBD1 or TRBD2 may supply D (5 bases each). V lost 3 bases and J 7 bases, leaving 9 bases between the germline ends. The CDR3 is 13 residues long. Looked up from germline, CDR1 is SGHAT and CDR2 is FQNNGV. CDR3 DNA: TGTGCCAGCAGCTTCCGGGACGGCGGGGAGCTGTTTTTT. Protein product: CASSFRDGGELFF.

The chain couples TRBV6-6 to TRBJ1-1; 7 bases line up with TRBD1. This CDR3 is built from 16 residues. After removal of 7 bases from V and 0 bases from J, the junction contained 11 bases not matched to a gene. In germline, CDR1 is MNHNY, CDR2 SVGAGI (reference sequence). The CDR3 nucleotides read TGTGCCAGCACCGACTTAGCCAGGGGGATGAACACTGAAGCTTTCTTT. Encoded protein: CASTDLARGMNTEAFF.

V and J are TRBV24-1 and TRBJ2-7; maybe TRBD1 (5 bases). CDR1 and CDR2 (germline): KGHDR, SFDVKD. The CDR3 is made up of 11 amino acids. With 4 bases removed from V and 7 bases from J, the gap between germline ends came to 7 bases. CDR3 DNA sequence: TGTGCCACCAGTGAGGGGCTGGAGCAGTACTTC. This sequence encodes CATSEGLEQYF.

The V call is TRBV28, the J call TRBJ2-7; possibly TRBD1 for D (5 bases). CDR1 is MDHEN, CDR2 SYDVKM, per germline. Trimming left V 5 bases short and J 3 bases short, with 11 bases between. The CDR3 is made up of 13 amino acids. This CDR3 reads CASSGDRVYEQYF. CDR3 sequence (DNA): TGTGCCAGCAGTGGAGACAGAGTCTACGAGCAGTACTTC.

The J gene is TRBJ2-7, the V gene TRBV7-9; D remains ambiguous. The CDR3 has 16 amino acids. V was shortened by 5 bases and J by 3 bases, with 20 bases between the two germline ends. The germline V gene encodes CDR1 SEHNR and CDR2 FQNEAQ (reference sequence). CDR3 nucleotide sequence: TGTGCCAGCAGCCTCTTTGGCGGCAGCCGGGTCTACGAGCAGTACTTC. Its translation is CASSLFGGSRVYEQYF.

The chain carries TRBV15 and TRBJ1-2; 10 bases fit TRBD1. Unmatched junction bases numbered 5, after V lost 1 base and J lost 6 bases. Germline V CDR1 and CDR2: LNHNV, YYDKDF (reference sequence). CDR3 length: 15 amino acids. CDR3 region: CATSRAGTGVDGYTF. CDR3 sequence (DNA): TGTGCCACCAGCAGAGCCGGGACAGGGGTCGATGGCTACACCTTC. Combining the CDR3 with reference TRBV15 and TRBJ1-2 gives the whole variable domain DAMVIQNPRYQVTQFGKPVTLSCSQTLNHNVMYWYQQKSSQAPKLLFHYYDKDFNNEADTPDNFQSRRPNTSFCFLDIRSPGLGDTAMYLCATSRAGTGVDGYTFGSGTRLTVV.

The rearrangement joins TRBV30 to TRBJ1-2, with D possibly being TRBD1 (5 bases). Per germline, CDR1 GTSNPN and CDR2 SVGIG (reference sequence). The CDR3 loop spans 13 amino acids. Trimming took off 4 bases at V and 1 base at J, with 10 bases between the two ends. The DNA of the CDR3 is TGTGCCTGGACCCCCGGGGGTAACTATGGCTACACCTTC. This translates into CAWTPGGNYGYTF.

The V and J genes are TRBV28 and TRBJ1-1, with TRBD1 identical over 9 bases. The V segment lost 6 bases and the J segment 1 base; nucleotides outside the gene matches: 9. CDR3 size: 16 residues. The germline CDR1 and CDR2 sequences are MDHEN and SYDVKM. Here the CDR3 reads CASRPDRGKRNTEAFF. CDR3 bases: TGTGCCAGCAGACCTGACAGGGGGAAAAGGAACACTGAAGCTTTCTTT.

Of note for this clone: The sample contains more than one DNA sequence encoding this CDR3. The chain joins TRBV27 to TRBJ1-6; D unresolved. The CDR3 loop spans 12 amino acids. Trimming cost V 2 bases and J 9 bases, with 5 bases left between them. Germline V lookup: CDR1 MNHEY, CDR2 SMNVEV (reference sequence). CDR3 nucleotide sequence: TGTGCCAGCAGTTTAAACGGTTCACCCCTCCACTTT. Translated, it gives CASSLNGSPLHF.

The V call is TRBV27, the J call TRBJ1-5; D possibly corresponds to TRBD1 (6 bases). Germline CDR1 is MNHEY and CDR2 is SMNVEV (reference sequence). With 6 bases removed from V and 0 bases from J, the gap between germline ends came to 12 bases. This CDR3 contains 15 residues. The CDR3 protein is CASRKTGDSNQPQHF. The CDR3 DNA sequence: TGTGCCAGCAGAAAGACAGGTGATAGCAATCAGCCCCAGCATTTT.

The sample holds one count of this clone. The CDR3 region has the DNA TGTGCCACCAGTGACGGGACGGTGGGGGAGACCCAGTACTTC. As protein: CATSDGTVGETQYF. The chain uses TRBV24-1 and TRBJ2-5, with D tentatively TRBD1 or TRBD2 (5 bases each). The length of the CDR3 is 14 residues. V shed 4 bases and J shed 5 bases, with 13 bases lying between them. Germline CDR1 is KGHDR and CDR2 is SFDVKD.

The rearrangement links TRBV18 to TRBJ2-7; D perhaps matches TRBD1 (6 bases). CDR3 length: 15 amino acids. V was shortened by 2 bases and J by 0 bases, with 11 bases between the two germline ends. CDR1 is KGHSH and CDR2 is LQKENI in the germline V gene. The CDR3 bases are TGTGCCAGCTCACCAGTCAGGGGAGCCTCCTACGAGCAGTACTTC. This sequence encodes CASSPVRGASYEQYF.

V is TRBV2 and J is TRBJ1-2; possibly TRBD1 for D (5 bases). The ends were cut back, 3 bases at V and 8 bases at J, with 16 bases in the middle. The CDR3 loop spans 14 amino acids. Germline values: CDR1 SNHLY, CDR2 FYNNEI. The CDR3 loop reads CASSESRGGGGYTF. The CDR3 DNA reads TGTGCCAGCAGTGAGAGCCGAGGTGGGGGAGGCTACACCTTC.

This clone occurred a few times. The chain links TRBV2 to TRBJ1-2; 7 bases fit TRBD1. CDR3 length: 14 amino acids. CDR1 SNHLY and CDR2 FYNNEI come from the germline V gene. After removal of 6 bases from V and 6 bases from J, the junction contained 10 bases not matched to a gene. CDR3 coding DNA: TGTGCCAGCAGGTTCGACAGGGACGCGAATGGCTACACCTTC. Protein product: CASRFDRDANGYTF.

The rearrangement joins TRBV12-5 to TRBJ2-1; 9 nucleotides agree with TRBD2. This CDR3 comprises 14 residues. Germline V lookup: CDR1 LGHNT, CDR2 FRNRAP. J was trimmed by 9 bases and V by 4 bases; bases with no gene match: 7. CDR3 residues: CASGSGTSIFEQFF. The CDR3 DNA follows: TGTGCTAGTGGTTCCGGGACTAGCATTTTTGAGCAGTTCTTC. Combining the CDR3 with reference TRBV12-5 and TRBJ2-1 gives the whole variable domain DARVTQTPRHKVTEMGQEVTMRCQPILGHNTVFWYRQTMMQGLELLAYFRNRAPLDDSGMPKDRFSAEMPDATLATLKIQPSEPRDSAVYFCASGSGTSIFEQFFGPGTRLTVL.

The chain couples TRBV20-1 to TRBJ1-2; D is ambiguous. The germline V and J ends were trimmed by 2 bases and 5 bases, with 3 bases remaining between them. Germline CDR1 DFQATT, CDR2 SNEGSKA (reference sequence). This CDR3 is built from 10 residues. The CDR3 DNA reads TGCAGTGCTAGAAGGTATGGCTACACCTTC. It translates to CSARRYGYTF.

This clone was detected only once. V gene TRBV29-1 combines with J gene TRBJ1-2; perhaps TRBD1 as D (5 bases). Trimming cost V 1 base and J 4 bases, with 16 bases left between them. CDR1 is SQVTM and CDR2 is ANQGSEA in the germline V gene. This CDR3 region has 15 residues. CDR3 sequence (DNA): TGCAGCGTTGAAGGTATGCCAGGGTCTACCTATGGCTACACCTTC. Its protein is CSVEGMPGSTYGYTF.

This sequence joins TRBV11-3 and TRBJ1-2; TRBD1 is a possible D gene (5 bases). Germline CDR1 SGHNT, CDR2 YENEEA. The V end was cut by 2 bases, the J end by 5 bases, with 12 bases between. The length of the CDR3 is 14 residues. DNA of the CDR3: TGTGCCAGCAGCTTACGTTCAGGGAGTTATGGCTACACCTTC. Translation: CASSLRSGSYGYTF.

This chain uses TRBV2 with TRBJ1-1; TRBD1 aligns across 10 bases. This CDR3 region has 13 residues. Germline V gene data show CDR1 as SNHLY and CDR2 as FYNNEI. The V and J ends lost 11 bases and 4 bases, in that order; junction bases with no gene match: 7. The CDR3 spells CAARQGATTEAFF. CDR3 nucleotide sequence: TGTGCCGCACGACAGGGGGCGACCACTGAAGCTTTCTTT.

V gene TRBV5-6 combines with J gene TRBJ1-6; possibly TRBD1 for D (5 bases). The CDR3 covers 14 residues. Germline V gene sequence: CDR1 SGHDT, CDR2 YYEEEE. Trimming stripped 4 bases from V and 6 bases from J, with 11 bases between. Here the CDR3 reads CASSDGQFNSPLHF. Written as DNA, the CDR3 is TGTGCCAGCAGCGACGGACAATTTAATTCACCCCTCCACTTT.

This chain connects TRBV7-9 to TRBJ2-6; D gene unclear. The CDR3 is 15 amino acids. Germline CDR1 is SEHNR and CDR2 is FQNEAQ (reference sequence). Trimming left V 0 bases short and J 4 bases short, with 7 bases between. In DNA, the CDR3 is TGTGCCAGCAGCTTAGCAGGGAACGGGGCCAACGTCCTGACTTTC. Protein: CASSLAGNGANVLTF.